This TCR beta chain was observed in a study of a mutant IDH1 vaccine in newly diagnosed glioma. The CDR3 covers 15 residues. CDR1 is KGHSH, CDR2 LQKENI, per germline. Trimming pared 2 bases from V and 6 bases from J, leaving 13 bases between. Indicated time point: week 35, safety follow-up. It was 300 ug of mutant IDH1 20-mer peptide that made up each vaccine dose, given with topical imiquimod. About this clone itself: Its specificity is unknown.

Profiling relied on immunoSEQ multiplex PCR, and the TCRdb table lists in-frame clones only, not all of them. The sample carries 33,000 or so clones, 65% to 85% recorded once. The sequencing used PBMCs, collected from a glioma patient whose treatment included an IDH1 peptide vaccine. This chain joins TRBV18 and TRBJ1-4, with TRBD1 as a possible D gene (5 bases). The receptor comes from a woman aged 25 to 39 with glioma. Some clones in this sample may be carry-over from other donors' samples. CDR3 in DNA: TGTGCCAGCTCACCATCCAGGGAGGGATATGAAAAACTGTTTTTT. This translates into CASSPSREGYEKLFF.